This TCR beta chain emerged from a study of cytomegalovirus exposure and HLA in healthy donors. PCR primers comprised 60 Vbeta and 13 Jbeta primers. The repertoire was sequenced with immunoSEQ multiplex PCR; TCRdb's copy has only in-frame clones and lacks some. The sample contains 100,000 to 150,000 clones, 80% of which appear only once. The CDR3 runs 16 residues. After removal of 4 bases from V and 5 bases from J, the junction contained 11 bases not matched to a gene. Germline CDR1 reads MNHEY; CDR2 reads SVGAGI. The V gene is TRBV6-5, the J gene TRBJ2-3, with 8 positions matching TRBD2. Source material: PBMCs. The receptor's source is a female donor in good health and CMV-seronegative. The DNA for the CDR3 is TGTGCCAGCAGTTCACCGGGGGGGCCTAGCGGAGATACGCAGTATTTT. The encoded protein is CASSSPGGPSGDTQYF.